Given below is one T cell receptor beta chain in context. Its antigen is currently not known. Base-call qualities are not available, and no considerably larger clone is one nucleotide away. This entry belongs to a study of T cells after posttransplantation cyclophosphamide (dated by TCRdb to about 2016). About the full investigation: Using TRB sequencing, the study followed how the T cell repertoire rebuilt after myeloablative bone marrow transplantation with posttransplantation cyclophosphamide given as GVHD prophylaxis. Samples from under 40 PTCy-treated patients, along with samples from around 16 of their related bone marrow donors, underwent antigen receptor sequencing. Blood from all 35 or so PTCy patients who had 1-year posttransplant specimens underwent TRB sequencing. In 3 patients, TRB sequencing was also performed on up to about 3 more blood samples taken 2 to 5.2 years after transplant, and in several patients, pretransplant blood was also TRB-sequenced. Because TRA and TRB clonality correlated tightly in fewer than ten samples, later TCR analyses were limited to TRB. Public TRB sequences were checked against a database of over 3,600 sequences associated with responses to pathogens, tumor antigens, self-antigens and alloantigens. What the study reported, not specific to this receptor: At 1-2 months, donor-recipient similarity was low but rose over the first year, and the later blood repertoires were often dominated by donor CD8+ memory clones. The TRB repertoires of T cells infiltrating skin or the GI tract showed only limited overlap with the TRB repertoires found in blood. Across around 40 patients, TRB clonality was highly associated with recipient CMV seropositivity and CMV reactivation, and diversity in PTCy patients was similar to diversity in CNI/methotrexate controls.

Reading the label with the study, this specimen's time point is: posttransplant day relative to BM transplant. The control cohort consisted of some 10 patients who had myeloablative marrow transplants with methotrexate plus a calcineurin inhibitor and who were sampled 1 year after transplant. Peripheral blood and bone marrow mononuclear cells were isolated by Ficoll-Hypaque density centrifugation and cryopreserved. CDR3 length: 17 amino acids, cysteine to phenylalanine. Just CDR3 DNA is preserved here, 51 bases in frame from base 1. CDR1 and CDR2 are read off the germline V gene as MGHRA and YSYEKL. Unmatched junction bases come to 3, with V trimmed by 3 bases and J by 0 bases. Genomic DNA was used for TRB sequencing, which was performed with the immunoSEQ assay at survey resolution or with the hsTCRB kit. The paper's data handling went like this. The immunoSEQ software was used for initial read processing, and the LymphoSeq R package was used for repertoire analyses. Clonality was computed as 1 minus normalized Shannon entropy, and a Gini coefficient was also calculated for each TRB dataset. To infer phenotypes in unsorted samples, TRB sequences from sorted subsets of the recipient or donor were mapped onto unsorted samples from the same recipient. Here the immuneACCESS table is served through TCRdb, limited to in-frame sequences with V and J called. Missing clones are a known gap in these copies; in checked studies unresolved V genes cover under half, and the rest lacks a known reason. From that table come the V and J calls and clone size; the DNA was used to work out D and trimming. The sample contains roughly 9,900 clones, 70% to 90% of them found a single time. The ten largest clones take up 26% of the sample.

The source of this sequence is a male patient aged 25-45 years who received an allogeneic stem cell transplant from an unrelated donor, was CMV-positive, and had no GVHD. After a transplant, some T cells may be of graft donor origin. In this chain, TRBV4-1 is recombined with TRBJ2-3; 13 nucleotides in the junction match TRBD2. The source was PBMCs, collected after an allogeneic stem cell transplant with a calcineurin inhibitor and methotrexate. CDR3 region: CASSQGTSGVSTDTQYF. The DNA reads TGCGCCAGCAGCCAGGGGACTAGCGGGGTTAGCACAGATACGCAGTATTTT.